Given below is one T cell receptor beta chain in context. Its antigen is as yet unknown. These data are taken from a study of response to subunit inactivated influenza vaccine. Losses at the gene ends were 5 bases for V and 4 bases for J; bases not matched to a gene: 6. The CDR3 runs 14 residues. Germline CDR1 is DFQATT and CDR2 is SNEGSKA (reference sequence). In TCRdb, the RT-PCR reads were re-called with MiXCR into one record per CDR3 protein. The top ten hold about an eighth of the sample, which has approximately 530,000 distinct CDR3 sequences, approximately 7.7% seen once. Findings and caveats of the study: The study's authors posited that every seasonal influenza vaccination enlists few new T cells.

This sequence was found in a man aged 45 to 70 who received an inactivated influenza vaccine. The chain uses TRBV20-1 and TRBJ2-5, with 11 positions matching TRBD2. This specimen was PBMCs from blood, taken 23 months after vaccination. CDR3 in DNA: TGCAGTGCTGGCTTACTAGCGGGGGTAGAGACCCAGTACTTC. It codes for CSAGLLAGVETQYF.